Each of the 9 T cell receptor beta chains below was sequenced from the same sample in a study of T cell changes during pregnancy in multiple sclerosis. Using immunoSEQ multiplex PCR, the repertoire was profiled, and TCRdb retains in-frame clones only, with some absent. The table records approximately 90,000 clones, 80% to 95% of them present only once. This sample comprised peripheral blood, obtained in the first trimester of pregnancy. These receptor sequences come from a female donor with multiple sclerosis, enrolled in a pregnancy study.

V usage is TRBV4-2 and J usage is TRBJ2-7; 15 positions match TRBD2. Germline CDR1 is LGHNA and CDR2 is YNFKEQ. The CDR3 totals 21 residues. The junction had 18 bases not matched to a gene; V was cut back by 1 base and J by 5 bases. CDR3 in amino acids: CASSQAGLPGLAGGPPDEQYF. DNA of the CDR3: TGTGCCAGCAGCCAAGCAGGCCTACCGGGACTAGCGGGAGGCCCGCCCGACGAGCAGTACTTC.

The chain joins TRBV28 to TRBJ2-3, with 8 bases identical to TRBD2. Unmatched junction bases numbered 14, after V lost 4 bases and J lost 2 bases. Per the germline V gene, CDR1 is MDHEN and CDR2 is SYDVKM. CDR3 length equals 18 residues. The CDR3 nucleotides are TGTGCCAGCAGTTCTTGGATTTCGGCGGGAGGTAACACAGATACGCAGTATTTT. Protein: CASSSWISAGGNTDTQYF.

The chain is built from TRBV23-1 and TRBJ1-5, with TRBD1 identical over 9 bases. TRBV23-1 is an ORF for which the function is uncertain. The CDR3 has 16 amino acids. V shed 1 base and J 6 bases; nucleotides not matched to a gene: 7. This chain's CDR3 is CASSQFWTGDSQPQHF. The DNA for the CDR3 is TGCGCCAGCAGTCAATTTTGGACAGGGGATAGTCAGCCCCAGCATTTT.

V gene TRBV27 combines with J gene TRBJ1-1; 9 bases fit TRBD1. Trimming cost V 7 bases and J 5 bases; bases outside gene matches: 8. This CDR3 is built from 14 residues. CDR1 MNHEY and CDR2 SMNVEV come from the germline V gene (reference sequence). In DNA, the CDR3 is TGTGCCAGCAAACTACAGGGGGCGCAAACTGAAGCTTTCTTT. Translating gives CASKLQGAQTEAFF.

The V gene is TRBV5-4, the J gene TRBJ2-7; D is perhaps TRBD1 (6 bases). Trimming took 0 bases from V and 2 from J, leaving 15 bases between them. Germline V lookup: CDR1 SGHNT, CDR2 YYREEE (reference sequence). The length of the CDR3 is 16 residues. In DNA, the CDR3 is TGTGCCAGCAGCTTGGATCTAGGGGGTGGGCCCTACGAGCAGTACTTC. Translation gives CASSLDLGGGPYEQYF.

The chain carries TRBV5-4 and TRBJ2-5; D not certain. This CDR3 has 16 residues. Per the germline V gene, CDR1 is SGHNT and CDR2 is YYREEE (reference sequence). Trimming pared 4 bases from V and 2 bases from J, leaving 18 bases between. The CDR3 coding sequence is TGTGCCAGCAGCGATTCACCTGTGAGCCCTCAAGAGACCCAGTACTTC. Encoded protein: CASSDSPVSPQETQYF. Variable domain in full (rest from reference TRBV5-4 and TRBJ2-5): ETGVTQSPTHLIKTRGQQVTLRCSSQSGHNTVSWYQQALGQGPQFIFQYYREEENGRGNFPPRFSGLQFPNYSSELNVNALELDDSALYLCASSDSPVSPQETQYFGPGTRLLVL.

The chain employs TRBV2 and TRBJ2-2; TRBD1 matches at 9 bases. In germline, CDR1 is SNHLY, CDR2 FYNNEI. Trimming removed 5 bases from V and 0 bases from J; junction bases left unmatched: 1. CDR3 length: 15 residues. CDR3 loop: CASSRQGANTGELFF. CDR3 nucleotide sequence: TGTGCCAGCAGTCGACAGGGGGCGAACACCGGGGAGCTGTTTTTT. The full variable domain, rest sourced from reference TRBV2 and TRBJ2-2, is EPEVTQTPSHQVTQMGQEVILRCVPISNHLYFYWYRQILGQKVEFLVSFYNNEISEKSEIFDDQFSVERPDGSNFTLKIRSTKLEDSAMYFCASSRQGANTGELFFGEGSRLTVL.

The V gene is TRBV19, the J gene TRBJ1-2, with 7 positions matching TRBD1. The CDR3 contains 16 residues. CDR1 is LNHDA, CDR2 SQIVND, per germline (reference sequence). After removal of 4 bases from V and 2 bases from J, the junction contained 10 bases not matched to a gene. Here the CDR3 DNA reads TGTGCCAGTAGTAAACAAAAGACAGGGAGGAACTATGGCTACACCTTC. It yields the protein CASSKQKTGRNYGYTF.

The V call is TRBV6-5, the J call TRBJ2-7; 7 bases line up with TRBD1. This CDR3 has 15 residues. Germline CDR1 reads MNHEY; CDR2 reads SVGAGI. The V and J ends lost 3 bases and 0 bases, in that order; junction bases with no gene match: 5. The CDR3 DNA sequence: TGTGCCAGCAGTTATTGGGACAGCCCCTCCTACGAGCAGTACTTC. It encodes CASSYWDSPSYEQYF.